One T cell receptor (beta chain) is described in this entry. For sorted subsets, approximately 200 ng DNA per replicate equaled about 31,000 T cell genomes. Measured with immunoSEQ multiplex PCR; TCRdb has only the in-frame clones, and not every one. The sample yields around 980,000 clones, 75% to 80% seen once. The data stem from a study of shared clonotypes between healthy human individuals. Study information: Three plates were used per donor for CD4 naive, three for CD4 memory, two for CD8 naive and one for CD8 memory.

The CDR3 has 14 residues. Per the germline V gene, CDR1 is LNHDA and CDR2 is SQIVND (reference sequence). The V end was cut by 9 bases, the J end by 5 bases, with 18 bases between. The J gene is TRBJ2-3, the V gene TRBV19; maybe TRBD2 (5 bases). The clonotype was recovered from a man aged 18 to 35 in good health. Some clones in this sample may be carry-over from other donors' samples. Sequencing was done on a sample of memory CD4+ T cells from PBMCs. Subset reported: CD45RA-negative fraction. The CDR3 bases are TGTGCCAGCAATAAGGAGGCGGAAAGAGATACGCAGTATTTT. Translation gives CASNKEAERDTQYF.